The 20 T cell receptor beta chains listed next were all sequenced from one sample in a study of CD8 T cells in ankylosing spondylitis. Study-wide findings and caveats: A motif in TCR beta, a set of several highly homologous variants, appeared characteristic of ankylosing spondylitis blood.

MiXCR, applied by TCRdb to the 5' RACE reads, yields one record per CDR3 protein. The sample lists 450,000 to 550,000 distinct CDR3 sequences, under 5.5% seen once, with 3% to 4.5% in the top ten. For these TCRs, the target antigens are not known. The sample taken for sequencing was blood, either unsorted or a sorted T cell fraction (not recorded which). The receptors come from a male donor with ankylosing spondylitis.

This clonotype was seen more than once but under ten times. The CDR3 bases are TGTGCCTGGAGTGTAGGGGGAGCGTACGAGCAGTACTTC. It codes for CAWSVGGAYEQYF. V gene TRBV30 combines with J gene TRBJ2-7; the D gene is possibly TRBD1 (6 bases). Germline V gene sequence: CDR1 GTSNPN, CDR2 SVGIG (reference sequence). Trimming stripped 0 bases from V and 4 bases from J, with 10 bases between. This CDR3 region has 13 residues. The full variable domain, its missing parts supplied by reference TRBV30 and TRBJ2-7, is SQTIHQWPATLVQPVGSPLSLECTVEGTSNPNLYWYRQAAGRGLQLLFYSVGIGQISSEVPQNLSASRPQDRQFILSSKKLLLSDSGFYLCAWSVGGAYEQYFGPGTRLTVT.

This clonotype has a count of ten or more. The chain joins TRBV6-1 to TRBJ1-5; weak D call: TRBD1 (5 bases). The CDR3 contains 15 residues. Germline-derived CDR1 and CDR2 are MNHNS and SASEGT. Deletions cut 6 bases from V and 4 bases from J, with 16 bases between. The CDR3 DNA sequence: TGTGCCAGCAGCAAAACAGGATTGACAAATCAGCCCCAGCATTTT. Its protein is CASSKTGLTNQPQHF.

At least ten counts were recorded for this clonotype. The chain combines TRBV20-1 with TRBJ2-5, with 9 bases fitting TRBD2. The CDR3 has 16 amino acids. The germline V gene has CDR1 DFQATT and CDR2 SNEGSKA (reference sequence). V trimming: 6 bases; J trimming: 5 bases; junction bases outside the gene matches: 16. CDR3: CSANPWVAGERETQYF. In DNA form, the CDR3 reads TGCAGTGCCAACCCCTGGGTAGCGGGAGAACGTGAGACCCAGTACTTC.

Points on this clonotype: A single base separates this from a much larger clone, so it may be a read error. This sequence joins TRBV20-1 and TRBJ2-5, with D perhaps being TRBD1 or TRBD2 (6 bases each). The CDR3 runs to 15 residues. Germline CDR1 and CDR2: DFQATT and SNEGSKA (reference sequence). The DNA for the CDR3 is TGCAGTGCTAGAACCTTGGACGGAGGGGGAGAGAACCAGTACTTC. The encoded protein is CSARTLDGGGENQYF.

The table lists this clonotype with many counts. The V and J genes are TRBV5-4 and TRBJ2-1, with TRBD2 identical over 14 bases. V shed 0 bases, J shed 4 bases, and the junction held 3 bases outside the gene matches. Germline V gene lookup returns CDR1 SGHNT and CDR2 YYREEE (reference sequence). The CDR3 length is 17 residues. The CDR3 DNA reads as TGTGCCAGCAGCTTGGGACTAGCGGGGGGGCGATACAATGAGCAGTTCTTC. This encodes CASSLGLAGGRYNEQFF.

This clonotype appeared many times. V and J are TRBV4-3 and TRBJ1-3, with D possibly being TRBD1 (5 bases). CDR3 size: 16 residues. The germline V gene encodes CDR1 LGHNA and CDR2 YSLEER. V lost 0 bases, J lost 0 bases, and 9 bases lay in between. For the CDR3, the DNA is TGCGCCAGCAGCCAAGATCGTGACAGCTCTGGAAACACCATATATTTT. Translation: CASSQDRDSSGNTIYF.

This clonotype has just a few counts. The V and J genes are TRBV4-3 and TRBJ1-1; tentative D call: TRBD1 (5 bases). The CDR3 spans 18 residues. Trimming took 0 bases from V and 2 from J, leaving 19 bases between them. Germline assignment: CDR1 LGHNA and CDR2 YSLEER. Written as DNA, the CDR3 is TGCGCCAGCAGCCAAGAAAGGGGACCGGACGACCCCAACACTGAAGCTTTCTTT. Residues: CASSQERGPDDPNTEAFF.

The V call is TRBV7-6, the J call TRBJ2-2; D not resolved. The V gene lost 11 bases and the J gene lost 4 bases, with 11 bases spanning the gap. This CDR3 region has 12 residues. Germline CDR1 SGHVS, CDR2 FNYEAQ. In DNA form, the CDR3 reads TGTGCCTCGCAGAGGCTCACCGGGGAGCTGTTTTTT. Its translation is CASQRLTGELFF.

This clonotype was seen a handful of times. V is TRBV10-2 and J is TRBJ2-1, with D possibly matching TRBD2 (6 bases). V dropped 2 bases and J dropped 2 bases, with 10 bases sitting between them. In germline, CDR1 is WSHSY, CDR2 SAAADI. This CDR3 is built from 15 residues. The CDR3 coding sequence is TGCGCCAGCAGTGAGAGTAGCGGCGCCTACAATGAGCAGTTCTTC. Protein product: CASSESSGAYNEQFF.

This clonotype was found many times. The chain joins TRBV4-3 to TRBJ1-1; D is perhaps TRBD1 (6 bases). The CDR3 is made up of 15 amino acids. Trimming shortened V by 4 bases and J by 1 base, and 13 bases separated the two germline ends. Germline V CDR1 and CDR2: LGHNA, YSLEER. CDR3 protein: CASSPFRGGNTEAFF. In DNA, the CDR3 is TGCGCCAGCAGCCCCTTTAGAGGGGGGAACACTGAAGCTTTCTTT.

This clonotype was counted at least ten times. The chain joins TRBV5-1 to TRBJ2-7; TRBD2 might be the D (5 bases). CDR3 length: 14 residues. Deletions cut 5 bases from V and 3 bases from J, with 15 bases between. Germline V gene lookup returns CDR1 SGHRS and CDR2 YFSETQ. CDR3 DNA sequence: TGCGCCAGCAGTCACCGGACGGGAATCTACGAGCAGTACTTC. Protein: CASSHRTGIYEQYF.

This clonotype was counted ten times or more. The chain joins TRBV2 to TRBJ1-5; TRBD1 agrees at 9 bases. The CDR3 is 14 residues long. The germline V gene encodes CDR1 SNHLY and CDR2 FYNNEI. The chain's CDR3 is CATKRDRGMQPQHF. The CDR3 nucleotides are TGTGCTACTAAACGTGACAGGGGGATGCAGCCCCAGCATTTT.

Many counts were recorded for this clonotype. This chain uses TRBV28 with TRBJ2-7; no reliable D call. The germline V gene has CDR1 MDHEN and CDR2 SYDVKM. Trimming left V 1 base short and J 5 bases short, with 9 bases between. CDR3 size: 13 residues. CDR3: CASSLSASHEQYF. The CDR3 bases are TGTGCCAGCAGTTTATCGGCGAGCCACGAGCAGTACTTC.

This clonotype was counted only a few times. V is TRBV27 and J is TRBJ2-5; D unresolved. V was clipped by 6 bases and J by 5 bases, with 19 bases between them. This CDR3 is 15 amino acids long. The germline gives CDR1 MNHEY, CDR2 SMNVEV (reference sequence). The CDR3 nucleotides are TGTGCCAGCAGCCCCATTTCCGGCCCGTGGGAGACCCAGTACTTC. This codes for CASSPISGPWETQYF.

In DNA, the CDR3 is TGTGCCAGCAGTTACTCCACCGGGGCAGTTAGTCAGCCCCAGCATTTT. This sequence encodes CASSYSTGAVSQPQHF. The J gene is TRBJ1-5, the V gene TRBV6-5; weak D call: TRBD1 (5 bases). Germline V CDR1 and CDR2: MNHEY, SVGAGI. The V gene lost 0 bases and the J gene lost 6 bases, with 15 bases spanning the gap. CDR3 size: 16 residues.

This clonotype was detected ten times or more. V gene TRBV7-2 combines with J gene TRBJ2-1, with no clear D. V lost 5 bases to trimming and J lost 8 bases, with 7 bases between them. From germline, CDR1 is SGHTA and CDR2 FQGNSA. The CDR3 runs to 11 residues. As DNA, the CDR3 is TGTGCCAGCAGCGTTACCGATGAGCAGTTCTTC. It encodes CASSVTDEQFF.

This clonotype was seen a few times. V and J are TRBV4-1 and TRBJ2-1; 10 nucleotides match TRBD1. Trimming removed 3 bases from V and 6 bases from J; junction bases left unmatched: 8. Germline-derived CDR1 and CDR2 are MGHRA and YSYEKL. The CDR3 covers 16 residues. CDR3 DNA sequence: TGCGCCAGCAGCCAGCTGGGGACAGGGGTCTCCAATGAGCAGTTCTTC. As protein: CASSQLGTGVSNEQFF.

The chain recombines TRBV4-1 with TRBJ1-2; D might be TRBD1 (6 bases). CDR3 length: 15 residues. Deletions cut 3 bases from V and 6 bases from J, with 17 bases between. The germline gives CDR1 MGHRA, CDR2 YSYEKL. The CDR3 DNA follows: TGCGCCAGCAGCCAGCGAATGGGGGACACCCATGGCTACACCTTC. Amino acid sequence: CASSQRMGDTHGYTF.

This clonotype was recorded at least ten times. This chain links TRBV25-1 with TRBJ1-6; no reliable D call. The CDR3 consists of 14 residues. Deletions cut 3 bases from V and 11 bases from J, with 14 bases between. Germline CDR1 MGHDK, CDR2 SYGVNS. As DNA, the CDR3 is TGTGCCAGCAGTGAGAGATTTGCTGGACCACCCCTCCACTTT. Its protein product is CASSERFAGPPLHF.

The table lists this clonotype with many counts. The chain uses TRBV30 and TRBJ2-7; D is undetermined. Trimming stripped 1 base from V and 4 bases from J, with 5 bases between. Germline V gene sequence: CDR1 GTSNPN, CDR2 SVGIG (reference sequence). The CDR3 has 11 residues. DNA for the CDR3: TGTGCCTGGAGTGGCCAATACGAGCAGTACTTC. Translating gives CAWSGQYEQYF.